Described below is a single T cell receptor (beta chain) sequence and its context. Its antigen is unidentified. These data originate in a study of T cell responses to AZD1222 COVID-19 vaccine. V was cut by 4 bases and J by 2 bases, with 10 bases left in between. From germline, CDR1 is SNHLY and CDR2 FYNNEI. CDR3 length equals 14 residues. Study results and limitations: Repertoires were obtained only post-peak T cell response. Two doses of AZD1222 preceded a rise in Spike-specific TCR breadth and depth. Clonal diversity was possibly underestimated, and the donors were mostly white British, with more females. Baseline serostatus was positive in only a handful of AZD1222 recipients.

TCRdb keeps only in-frame clones here, not all; method: immunoSEQ multiplex PCR. The sample has roughly 100,000 clones, around nine tenths seen once; the top ten hold more than 2.5%. The chain links TRBV2 to TRBJ2-3; D remains unclear. The receptor comes from an adult who received the MenACWY meningococcal vaccine as a control. Sequencing was performed on peripheral blood, taken 28 days after the second dose of the MenACWY control vaccine. The DNA of the CDR3 is TGTGCCAGCAGTGGACCGCTACCCACAGATACGCAGTATTTT. It translates to CASSGPLPTDTQYF.